This T cell receptor (beta chain) was sequenced during a study of memory CD4+ T cells and cytomegalovirus serostatus. Comment on this clone: Antigen: not known.

Study-level findings and limits: Each of approximately 73 CMV-associated TCRbeta sequences occurred in one to five individuals.

The CDR3 consists of 15 residues. CDR1 and CDR2 from the germline V gene are LGHNA and YNFKEQ. V was shortened by 1 base and J by 3 bases, with 12 bases between the two germline ends. The sort gate was single viable CD3+CD4+CD8-CD45RO+ cells for memory CD4+ T cells. Using immunoSEQ multiplex PCR, the repertoire was profiled, and TCRdb retains in-frame clones only, with some absent. The sample contains 50,000 to 65,000 clones, roughly three quarters of which appear only once. V and J are TRBV4-2 and TRBJ1-1; D may be TRBD1 (5 bases). The sample was memory CD4+ T cells from blood. The TCR comes from an adult in good health and CMV-seronegative. The CDR3 is CASSQGAGGDTEAFF. In DNA form, the CDR3 reads TGTGCCAGCAGCCAAGGGGCGGGGGGGGACACTGAAGCTTTCTTT.